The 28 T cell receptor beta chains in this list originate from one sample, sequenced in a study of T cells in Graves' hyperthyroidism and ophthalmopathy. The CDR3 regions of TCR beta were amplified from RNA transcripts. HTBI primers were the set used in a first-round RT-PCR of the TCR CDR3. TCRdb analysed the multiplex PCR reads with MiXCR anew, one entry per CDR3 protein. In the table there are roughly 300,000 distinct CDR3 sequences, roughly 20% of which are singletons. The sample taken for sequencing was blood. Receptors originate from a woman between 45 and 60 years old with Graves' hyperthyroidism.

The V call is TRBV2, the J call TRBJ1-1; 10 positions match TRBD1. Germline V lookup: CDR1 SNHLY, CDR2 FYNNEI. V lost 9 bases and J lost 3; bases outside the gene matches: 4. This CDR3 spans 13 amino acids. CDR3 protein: CARGGTGDTEAFF. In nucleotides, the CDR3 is TGTGCCAGGGGGGGGACAGGGGACACTGAAGCTTTCTTT.

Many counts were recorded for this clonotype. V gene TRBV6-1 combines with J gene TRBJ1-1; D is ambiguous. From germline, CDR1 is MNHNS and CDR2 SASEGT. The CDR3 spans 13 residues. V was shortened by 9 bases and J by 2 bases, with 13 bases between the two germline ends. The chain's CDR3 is CARSNGPNTEAFF. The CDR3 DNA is TGTGCCAGATCAAACGGCCCAAACACTGAAGCTTTCTTT.

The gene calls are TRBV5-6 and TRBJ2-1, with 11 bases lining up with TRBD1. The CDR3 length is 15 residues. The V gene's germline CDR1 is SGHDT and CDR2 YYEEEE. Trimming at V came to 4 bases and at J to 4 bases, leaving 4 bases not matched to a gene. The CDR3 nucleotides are TGTGCCAGCAGCATGGGGACAGGGGGGTACAATGAGCAGTTCTTC. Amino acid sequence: CASSMGTGGYNEQFF. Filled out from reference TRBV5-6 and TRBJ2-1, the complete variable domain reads DAGVTQSPTHLIKTRGQQVTLRCSPKSGHDTVSWYQQALGQGPQFIFQYYEEEERQRGNFPDRFSGHQFPNYSSELNVNALLLGDSALYLCASSMGTGGYNEQFFGPGTRLTVL.

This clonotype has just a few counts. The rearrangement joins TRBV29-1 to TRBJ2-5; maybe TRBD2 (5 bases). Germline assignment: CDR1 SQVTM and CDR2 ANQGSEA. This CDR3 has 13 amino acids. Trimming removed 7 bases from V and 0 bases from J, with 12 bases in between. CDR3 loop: CSGIRGNQETQYF. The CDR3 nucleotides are TGCAGCGGAATACGGGGAAACCAAGAGACCCAGTACTTC.

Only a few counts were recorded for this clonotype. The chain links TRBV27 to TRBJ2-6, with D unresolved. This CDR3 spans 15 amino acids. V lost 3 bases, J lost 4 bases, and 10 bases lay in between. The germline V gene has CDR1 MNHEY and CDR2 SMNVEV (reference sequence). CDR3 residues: CASSFSRSGANVLTF. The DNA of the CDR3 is TGTGCCAGCAGTTTCTCCCGGTCCGGGGCCAACGTCCTGACTTTC.

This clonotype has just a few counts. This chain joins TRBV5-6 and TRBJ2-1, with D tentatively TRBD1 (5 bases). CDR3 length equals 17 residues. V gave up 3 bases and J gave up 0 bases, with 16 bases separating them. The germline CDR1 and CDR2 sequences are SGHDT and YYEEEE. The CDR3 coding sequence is TGTGCCAGCAGCTCGATGTTAGGGCAGGGCTCCTACAATGAGCAGTTCTTC. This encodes CASSSMLGQGSYNEQFF.

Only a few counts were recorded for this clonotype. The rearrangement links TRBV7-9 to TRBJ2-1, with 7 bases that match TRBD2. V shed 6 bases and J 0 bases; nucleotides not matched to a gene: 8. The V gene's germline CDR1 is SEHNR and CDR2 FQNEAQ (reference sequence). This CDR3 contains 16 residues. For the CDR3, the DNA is TGTGCCAGCAGTCCTGGGGTAGCGGGCTCCTACAATGAGCAGTTCTTC. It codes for CASSPGVAGSYNEQFF. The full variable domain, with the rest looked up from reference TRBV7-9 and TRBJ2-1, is DTGVSQNPRHKITKRGQNVTFRCDPISEHNRLYWYRQTLGQGPEFLTYFQNEAQLEKSRLLSDRFSAERPKGSFSTLEIQRTEQGDSAMYLCASSPGVAGSYNEQFFGPGTRLTVL.

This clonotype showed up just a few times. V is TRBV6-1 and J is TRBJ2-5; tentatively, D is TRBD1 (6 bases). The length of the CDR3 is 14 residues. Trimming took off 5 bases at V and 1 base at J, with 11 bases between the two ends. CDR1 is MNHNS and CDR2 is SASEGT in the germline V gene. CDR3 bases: TGTGCCAGCAGTCCTAGGACAGCCCAAGAGACCCAGTACTTC. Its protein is CASSPRTAQETQYF.

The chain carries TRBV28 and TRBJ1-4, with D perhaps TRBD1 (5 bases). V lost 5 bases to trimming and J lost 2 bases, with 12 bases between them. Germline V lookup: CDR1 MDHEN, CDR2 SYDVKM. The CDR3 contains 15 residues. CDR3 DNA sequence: TGTGCCAGCAGTCCTGGGACGGGGACTAATGAAAAACTGTTTTTT. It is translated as CASSPGTGTNEKLFF.

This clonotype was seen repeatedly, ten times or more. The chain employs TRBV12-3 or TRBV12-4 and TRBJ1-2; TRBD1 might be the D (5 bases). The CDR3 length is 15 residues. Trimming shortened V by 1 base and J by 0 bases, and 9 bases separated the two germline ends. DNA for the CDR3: TGTGCCAGCAGTTTAGAAGTGGGACCTAACTATGGCTACACCTTC. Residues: CASSLEVGPNYGYTF.

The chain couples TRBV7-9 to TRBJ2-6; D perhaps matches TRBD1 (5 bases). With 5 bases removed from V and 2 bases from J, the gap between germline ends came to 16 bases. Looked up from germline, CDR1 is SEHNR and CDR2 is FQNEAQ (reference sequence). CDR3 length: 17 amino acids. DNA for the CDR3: TGTGCCAGCAGCCAAACCCTCAGGGCCCCTGGGGCCAACGTCCTGACTTTC. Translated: CASSQTLRAPGANVLTF.

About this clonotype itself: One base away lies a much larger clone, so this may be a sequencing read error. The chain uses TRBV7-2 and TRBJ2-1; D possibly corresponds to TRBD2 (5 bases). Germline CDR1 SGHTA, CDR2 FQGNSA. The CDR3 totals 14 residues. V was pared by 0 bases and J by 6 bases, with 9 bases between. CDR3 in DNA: TGTGCCAGCAGCTTAGCGCGGGCGGGCAATGAGCAGTTCTTC. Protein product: CASSLARAGNEQFF.

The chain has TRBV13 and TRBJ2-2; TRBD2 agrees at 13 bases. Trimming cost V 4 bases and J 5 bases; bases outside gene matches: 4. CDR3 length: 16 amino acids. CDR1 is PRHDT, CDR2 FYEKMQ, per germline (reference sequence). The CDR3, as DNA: TGTGCCAGCAGCTGGGGACTAGCGGGGTCGACCGGGGAGCTGTTTTTT. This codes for CASSWGLAGSTGELFF.

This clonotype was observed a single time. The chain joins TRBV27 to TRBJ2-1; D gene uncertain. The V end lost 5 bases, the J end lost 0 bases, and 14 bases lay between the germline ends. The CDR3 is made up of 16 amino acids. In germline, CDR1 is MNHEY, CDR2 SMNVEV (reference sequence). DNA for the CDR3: TGTGCCAGCAGTCCCCCGGCGTCGAGCTCCTACAATGAGCAGTTCTTC. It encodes CASSPPASSSYNEQFF.

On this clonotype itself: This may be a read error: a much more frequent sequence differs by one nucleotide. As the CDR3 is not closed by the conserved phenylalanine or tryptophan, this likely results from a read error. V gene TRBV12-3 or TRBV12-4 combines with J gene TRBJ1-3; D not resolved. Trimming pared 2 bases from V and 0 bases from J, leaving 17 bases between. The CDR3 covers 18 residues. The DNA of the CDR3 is TGTGCCAGCAGTTTAAGCGGCGTGGCCATTTCCTCTGGAAACACCATATATCTT. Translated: CASSLSGVAISSGNTIYL.

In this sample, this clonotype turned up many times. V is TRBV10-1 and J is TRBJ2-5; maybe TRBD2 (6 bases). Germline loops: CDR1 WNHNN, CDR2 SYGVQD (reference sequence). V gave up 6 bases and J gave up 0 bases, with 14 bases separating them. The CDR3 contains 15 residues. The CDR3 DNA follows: TGCGCCAGCAGCGGGGTCGGCGGGGACCAAGAGACCCAGTACTTC. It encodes CASSGVGGDQETQYF.

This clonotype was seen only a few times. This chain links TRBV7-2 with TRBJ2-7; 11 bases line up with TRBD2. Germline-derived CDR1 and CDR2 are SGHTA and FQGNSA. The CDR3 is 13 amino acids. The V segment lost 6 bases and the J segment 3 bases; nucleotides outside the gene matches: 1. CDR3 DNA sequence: TGTGCCAGCAGGCTAGCGGGAGGCTACGAGCAGTACTTC. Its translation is CASRLAGGYEQYF.

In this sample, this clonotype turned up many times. The CDR3 sequence is CASSLVGFADTQYF. CDR3 DNA: TGTGCCAGCAGCTTAGTAGGGTTTGCAGATACGCAGTATTTT. The chain is built from TRBV7-2 and TRBJ2-3; unclear D gene. V lost 1 base and J lost 4, with 9 bases in between. The CDR3 is 14 residues long. Germline CDR1 reads SGHTA; CDR2 reads FQGNSA.

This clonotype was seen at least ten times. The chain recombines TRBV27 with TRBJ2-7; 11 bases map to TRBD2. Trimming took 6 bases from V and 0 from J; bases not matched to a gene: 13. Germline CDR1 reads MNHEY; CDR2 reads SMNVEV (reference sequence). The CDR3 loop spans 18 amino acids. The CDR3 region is CASRIGKTSGGSSYEQYV. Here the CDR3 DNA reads TGTGCCAGCAGAATAGGAAAAACTAGCGGGGGCAGCTCCTACGAGCAGTACGTC.

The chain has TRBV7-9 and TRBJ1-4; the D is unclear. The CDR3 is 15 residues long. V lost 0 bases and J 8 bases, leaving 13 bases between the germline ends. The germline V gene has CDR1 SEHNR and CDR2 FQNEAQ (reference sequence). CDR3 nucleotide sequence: TGTGCCAGCAGCTTAGCCGTAGGGTCGGGCGAAAAACTGTTTTTT. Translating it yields CASSLAVGSGEKLFF. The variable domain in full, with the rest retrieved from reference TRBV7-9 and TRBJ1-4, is DTGVSQNPRHKITKRGQNVTFRCDPISEHNRLYWYRQTLGQGPEFLTYFQNEAQLEKSRLLSDRFSAERPKGSFSTLEIQRTEQGDSAMYLCASSLAVGSGEKLFFGSGTQLSVL.

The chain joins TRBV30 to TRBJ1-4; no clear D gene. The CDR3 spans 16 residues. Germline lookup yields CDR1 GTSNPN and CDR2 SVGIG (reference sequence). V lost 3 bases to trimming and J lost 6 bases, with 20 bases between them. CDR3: CAWRAPTRGFDEKLFF. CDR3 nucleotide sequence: TGTGCCTGGAGAGCCCCTACCCGAGGGTTTGATGAAAAACTGTTTTTT.

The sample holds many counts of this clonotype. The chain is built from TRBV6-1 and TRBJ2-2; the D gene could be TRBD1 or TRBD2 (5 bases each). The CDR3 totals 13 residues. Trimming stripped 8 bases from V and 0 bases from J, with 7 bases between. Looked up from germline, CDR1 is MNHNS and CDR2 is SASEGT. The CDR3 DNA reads TGTGCCAGCTGGGGACCGAACACCGGGGAGCTGTTTTTT. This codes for CASWGPNTGELFF.

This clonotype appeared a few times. The CDR3 coding sequence is TGCAGCGTTGAGGGGGCCGAGGGAGCGGACGCTTACGAGCAGTACTTC. Its protein product is CSVEGAEGADAYEQYF. The chain carries TRBV29-1 and TRBJ2-7; D perhaps matches TRBD1 (6 bases). Between the trimmed V and J ends, which lost 3 bases and 4 bases, there was a span of 22 bases. The CDR3 has 16 residues. Germline V CDR1 and CDR2: SQVTM, ANQGSEA.

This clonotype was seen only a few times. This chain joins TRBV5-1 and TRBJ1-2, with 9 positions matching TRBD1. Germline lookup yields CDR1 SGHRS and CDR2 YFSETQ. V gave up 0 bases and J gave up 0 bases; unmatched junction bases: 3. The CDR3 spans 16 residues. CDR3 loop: CASSLAGQGPNYGYTF. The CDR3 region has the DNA TGCGCCAGCAGCTTGGCTGGACAGGGGCCTAACTATGGCTACACCTTC.

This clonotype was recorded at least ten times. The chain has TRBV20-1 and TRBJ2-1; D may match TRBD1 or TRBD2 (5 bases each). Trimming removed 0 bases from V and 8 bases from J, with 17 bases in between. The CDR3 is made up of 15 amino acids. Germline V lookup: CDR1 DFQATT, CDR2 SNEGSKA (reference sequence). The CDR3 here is CSARDARGISDEQFF. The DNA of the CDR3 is TGCAGTGCTAGAGATGCGAGGGGAATAAGCGATGAGCAGTTCTTC.

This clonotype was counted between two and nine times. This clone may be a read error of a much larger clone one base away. Here the CDR3 reads CASLLMVDTQYF. In DNA, the CDR3 is TGTGCCAGCTTACTCATGGTGGATACGCAGTATTTT. This chain uses TRBV18 with TRBJ2-3; D gene ambiguous. Trimming stripped 7 bases from V and 6 bases from J, with 11 bases between. Germline V lookup: CDR1 KGHSH, CDR2 LQKENI. The CDR3 contains 12 residues.

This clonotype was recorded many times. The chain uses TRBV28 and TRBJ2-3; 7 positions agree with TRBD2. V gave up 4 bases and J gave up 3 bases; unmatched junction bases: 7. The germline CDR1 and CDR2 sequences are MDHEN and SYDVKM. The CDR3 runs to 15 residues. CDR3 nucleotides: TGTGCCAGCAGTTCCCCCGGGGGGACGACAGATACGCAGTATTTT. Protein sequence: CASSSPGGTTDTQYF. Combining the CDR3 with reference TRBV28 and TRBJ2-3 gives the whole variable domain DVKVTQSSRYLVKRTGEKVFLECVQDMDHENMFWYRQDPGLGLRLIYFSYDVKMKEKGDIPEGYSVSREKKERFSLILESASTNQTSMYLCASSSPGGTTDTQYFGPGTRLTVL.

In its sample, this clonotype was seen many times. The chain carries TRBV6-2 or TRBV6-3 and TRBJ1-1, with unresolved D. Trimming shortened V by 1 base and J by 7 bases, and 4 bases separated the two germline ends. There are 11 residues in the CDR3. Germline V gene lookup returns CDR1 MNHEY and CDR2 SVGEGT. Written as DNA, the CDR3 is TGTGCCAGCAGTTACTTGAATGAAGCTTTCTTT. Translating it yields CASSYLNEAFF.